This T cell receptor beta chain is from a study of T cells in Graves' hyperthyroidism and ophthalmopathy. In its sample, this clonotype was seen many times. Per the germline V gene, CDR1 is SGHTA and CDR2 is FQGNSA. This CDR3 is 14 amino acids long. V was pared by 5 bases and J by 3 bases, with 5 bases of the junction left unmatched. Researchers took RNA transcripts and amplified the TCR beta CDR3 regions from them. Carried out on the TCR CDR3, a first-round RT-PCR used the HTBI primer set. TCRdb itself ran the multiplex PCR reads through MiXCR, one entry per CDR3 protein. The table lists fewer than 900,000 distinct CDR3 sequences, around 17% of them singletons, with 8.4% in the top ten.

The rearrangement uses TRBV7-2 and TRBJ1-1; 8 nucleotides agree with TRBD1. The clonotype comes from a man between 18 and 35 years old with Graves' hyperthyroidism. The sample was blood. This chain's CDR3 is CASSPGGLDTEAFF. In nucleotides, the CDR3 is TGTGCCAGCAGCCCAGGGGGCTTGGACACTGAAGCTTTCTTT.